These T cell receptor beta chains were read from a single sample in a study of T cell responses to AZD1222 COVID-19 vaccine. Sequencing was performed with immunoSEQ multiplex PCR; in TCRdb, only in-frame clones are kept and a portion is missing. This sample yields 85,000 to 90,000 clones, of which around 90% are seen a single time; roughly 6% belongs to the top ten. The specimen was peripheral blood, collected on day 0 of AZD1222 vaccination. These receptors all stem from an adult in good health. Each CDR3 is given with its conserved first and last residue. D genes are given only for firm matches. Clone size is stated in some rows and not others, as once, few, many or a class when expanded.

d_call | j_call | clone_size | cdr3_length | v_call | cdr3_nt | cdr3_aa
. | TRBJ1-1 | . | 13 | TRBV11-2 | TGTGCCAGCAAGGGCCCAGGGAGCACTGAAGCTTTCTTT | CASKGPGSTEAFF
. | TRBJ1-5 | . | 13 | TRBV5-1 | TGCGCCAGCAGCCCGTCAGGGTACCAGCCCCAGCATTTT | CASSPSGYQPQHF
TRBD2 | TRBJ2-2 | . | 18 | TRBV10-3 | TGTGCCATCACCACCGGGACTAGCGGGAGTATCCCCACCGGGGAGCTGTTTTTT | CAITTGTSGSIPTGELFF
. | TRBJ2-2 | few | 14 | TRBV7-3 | TGTGCCAGCAGCTCTAGACTAGGCACCGGGGAGCTGTTTTTT | CASSSRLGTGELFF
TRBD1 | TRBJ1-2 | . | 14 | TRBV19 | TGTGCCAGTAGCGGACAGGGTCGTGTCTATGGCTACACCTTC | CASSGQGRVYGYTF
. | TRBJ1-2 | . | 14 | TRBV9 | TGTGCCAGCAGCGTAGGGGACCTCAGGAGTGGCTACACCTTC | CASSVGDLRSGYTF
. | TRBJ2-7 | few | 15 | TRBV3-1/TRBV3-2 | TGTGCCAGCAGCCTGACTCAAGCGATTGGGAACGAGCAGTACTTC | CASSLTQAIGNEQYF
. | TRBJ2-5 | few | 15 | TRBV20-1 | TGCAGTGCTAGTTGGGGGTTACCAGACGTGGAGACCCAGTACTTC | CSASWGLPDVETQYF
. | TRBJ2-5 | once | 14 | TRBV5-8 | TGTGCCAGCGATCAGACAGGCTTCCAAGAGACCCAGTACTTC | CASDQTGFQETQYF
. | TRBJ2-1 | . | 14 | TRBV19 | TGTGCCAGTAGTATGAAGATCCGGGAGAGTGAGCAGTTCTTC | CASSMKIRESEQFF
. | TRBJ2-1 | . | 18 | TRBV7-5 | TGTGTCAGAAGCGCCCCACGGACTAGCGGGAATGGTTACAATGAGCAGTTCTTC | CVRSAPRTSGNGYNEQFF
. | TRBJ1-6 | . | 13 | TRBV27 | TGTGCCAGCAGCCACAGGGATTATTCACCCCTCCACTTT | CASSHRDYSPLHF
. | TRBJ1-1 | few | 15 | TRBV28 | TGTGCCAGCAGCTACGGCATAGGGAGGAACACTGAAGCTTTCTTT | CASSYGIGRNTEAFF
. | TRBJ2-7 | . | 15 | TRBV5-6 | TGTGCCAGCAGCTTGGGGGTAGCTAACATCTACGAGCAGTACTTC | CASSLGVANIYEQYF
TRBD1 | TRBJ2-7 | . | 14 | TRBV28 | TGTGCCAGCAGAGGGACAGGCGACTCCTACGAGCAGTACTTC | CASRGTGDSYEQYF
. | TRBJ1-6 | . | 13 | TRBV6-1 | TGTGCCAGCAGTGACAGGGATAATTCACCCCTCCACTTT | CASSDRDNSPLHF
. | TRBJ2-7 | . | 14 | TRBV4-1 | TGCGCCAGCAGCCAAGCAGGGAAAACCTACGAGCAGTACTTC | CASSQAGKTYEQYF
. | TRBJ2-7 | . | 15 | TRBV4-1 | TGCGCCAGCAGCCAAGAGGACAGTACCTCCTACGAGCAGTACTTC | CASSQEDSTSYEQYF
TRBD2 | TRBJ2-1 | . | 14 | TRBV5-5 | TGTGCCAGCAGCCTGGCCGGGAGGGCCAATGAGCAGTTCTTC | CASSLAGRANEQFF
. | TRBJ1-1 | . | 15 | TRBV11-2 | TGTGCCAGCAGCTTGATTGTGTCAGTGAACACTGAAGCTTTCTTT | CASSLIVSVNTEAFF
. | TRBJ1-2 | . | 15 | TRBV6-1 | TGTGCCAGCAGTGAAGACGGGTGGACGGTGCTTGGCTACACCTTC | CASSEDGWTVLGYTF
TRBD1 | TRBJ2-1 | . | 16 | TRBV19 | TGTGCCAGTAGTATAGGGCGACAGGGGTATTACAATGAGCAGTTCTTC | CASSIGRQGYYNEQFF
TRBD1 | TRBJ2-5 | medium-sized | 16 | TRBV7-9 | TGTGCCAGCAGCTTAGCCGGGACAGGGGGCATGAAGACCCAGTACTTC | CASSLAGTGGMKTQYF
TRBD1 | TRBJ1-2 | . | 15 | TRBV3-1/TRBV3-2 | TGTGCCAGCAGAGCCGGGACAGGGGGCCACTATGGCTACACCTTC | CASRAGTGGHYGYTF
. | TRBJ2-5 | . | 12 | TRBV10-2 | TGCGCCAGCGCCCTGGCGGGAGAGACCCAGTACTTC | CASALAGETQYF
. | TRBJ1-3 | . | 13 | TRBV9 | TGTGCCAGCAGCGTAGGGGGTGGAAACACCATATATTTT | CASSVGGGNTIYF
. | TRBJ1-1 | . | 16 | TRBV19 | TGTGCCAGTAGTATAGATCTGGACAGCCTGAACACTGAAGCTTTCTTT | CASSIDLDSLNTEAFF
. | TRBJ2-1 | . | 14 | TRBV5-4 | TGTGCCAGCAGGGGAGAATGGTCGAGTAATGAGCAGTTCTTC | CASRGEWSSNEQFF
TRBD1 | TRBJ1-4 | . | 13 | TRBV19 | TGTGCCAGTAGCAACGACAGGGACGAAAAACTGTTTTTT | CASSNDRDEKLFF
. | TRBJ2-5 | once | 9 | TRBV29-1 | TGCAGCGTTGACGAGACCCAGTACTTC | CSVDETQYF
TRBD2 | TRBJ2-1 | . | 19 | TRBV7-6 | TGTGCCAGCAGCTTAGCGCTAGGACTAGCGGGAGCATACGGGAATGAGCAGTTCTTC | CASSLALGLAGAYGNEQFF